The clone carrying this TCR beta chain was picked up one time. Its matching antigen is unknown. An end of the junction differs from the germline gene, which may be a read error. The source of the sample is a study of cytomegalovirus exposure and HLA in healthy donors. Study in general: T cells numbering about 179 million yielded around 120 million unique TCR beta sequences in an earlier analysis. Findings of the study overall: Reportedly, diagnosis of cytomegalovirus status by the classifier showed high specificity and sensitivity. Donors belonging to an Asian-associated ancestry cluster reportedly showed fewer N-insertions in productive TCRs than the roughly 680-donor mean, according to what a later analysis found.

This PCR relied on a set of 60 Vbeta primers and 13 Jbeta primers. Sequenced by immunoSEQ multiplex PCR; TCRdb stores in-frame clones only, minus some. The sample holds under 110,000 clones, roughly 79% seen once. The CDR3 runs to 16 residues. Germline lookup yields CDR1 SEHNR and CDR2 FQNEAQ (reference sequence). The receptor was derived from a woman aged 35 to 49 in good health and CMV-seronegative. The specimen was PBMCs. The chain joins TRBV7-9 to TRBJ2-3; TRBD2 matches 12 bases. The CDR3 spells CSSSSSTSGGVDTQYF. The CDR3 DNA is TGTTCCAGCAGCTCCTCGACTAGCGGGGGAGTGGATACGCAGTATTTT. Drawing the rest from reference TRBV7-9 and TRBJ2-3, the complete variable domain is DTGVSQNPRHKITKRGQNVTFRCDPISEHNRLYWYRQTLGQGPEFLTYFQNEAQLEKSRLLSDRFSAERPKGSFSTLEIQRTEQGDSAMYLCSSSSSTSGGVDTQYFGPGTRLTVL.